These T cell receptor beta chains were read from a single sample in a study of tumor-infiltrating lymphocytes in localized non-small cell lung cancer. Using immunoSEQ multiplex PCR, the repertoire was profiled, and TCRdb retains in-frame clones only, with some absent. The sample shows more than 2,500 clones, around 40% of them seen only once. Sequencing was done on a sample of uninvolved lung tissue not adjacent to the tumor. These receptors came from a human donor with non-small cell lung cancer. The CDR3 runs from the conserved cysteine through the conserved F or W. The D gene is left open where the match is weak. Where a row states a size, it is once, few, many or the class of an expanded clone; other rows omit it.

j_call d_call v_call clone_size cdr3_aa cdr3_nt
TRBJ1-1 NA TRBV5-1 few CASSLGSELNTEAFF TGCGCCAGCAGCTTGGGTTCCGAATTGAACACTGAAGCTTTCTTT
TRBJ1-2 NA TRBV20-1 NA CSASRGDGYTF TGCAGTGCTAGTCGTGGGGATGGCTACACCTTC
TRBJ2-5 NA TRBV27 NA CASKTLQAQETQYF TGTGCCAGCAAGACTTTACAGGCCCAAGAGACCCAGTACTTC
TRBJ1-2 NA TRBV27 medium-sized CASTSAPGVGYTF TGTGCCAGCACATCGGCCCCGGGGGTTGGCTACACCTTC
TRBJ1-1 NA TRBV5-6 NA CASSLAHEKEAFF TGTGCCAGCAGCTTGGCTCACGAGAAAGAAGCTTTCTTT
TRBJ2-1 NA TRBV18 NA CASSLQRDSSYNEQFF TGTGCCAGCTCACTCCAGCGGGACAGCTCCTACAATGAGCAGTTCTTC
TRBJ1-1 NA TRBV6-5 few CASRLGAGNTEAFF TGTGCCAGCAGATTGGGGGCGGGGAACACTGAAGCTTTCTTT
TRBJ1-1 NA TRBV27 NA CASYREPNTEAFF TGTGCCAGCTACAGGGAACCGAACACTGAAGCTTTCTTT
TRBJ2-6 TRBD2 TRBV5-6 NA CASSPAGGSSGANVLTF TGTGCCAGCAGCCCGGCGGGGGGGTCCTCTGGGGCCAACGTCCTGACTTTC
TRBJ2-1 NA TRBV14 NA CASSSRAGTYNEQFF TGTGCCAGCAGCTCCCGGGCTGGTACCTACAATGAGCAGTTCTTC
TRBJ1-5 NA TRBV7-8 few CASSSSFVGDSNQPQHF TGTGCCAGCAGCTCCAGTTTTGTGGGGGATAGCAATCAGCCCCAGCATTTT
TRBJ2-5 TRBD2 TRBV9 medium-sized CASSVVGGGAETQYF TGTGCCAGCAGCGTAGTGGGCGGGGGGGCCGAGACCCAGTACTTC
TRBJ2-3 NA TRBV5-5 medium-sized CASPSDSGTDTQYF TGTGCCAGCCCCTCGGACTCAGGCACAGATACGCAGTATTTT
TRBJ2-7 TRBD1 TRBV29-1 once CSAGDRVAGEQYF TGCAGCGCTGGGGACAGGGTAGCGGGCGAGCAGTACTTC
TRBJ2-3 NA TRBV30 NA CAWGIGATDTQYF TGTGCCTGGGGAATAGGGGCCACAGATACGCAGTATTTT
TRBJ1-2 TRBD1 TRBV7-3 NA CASSLTGQNYGYTF TGTGCCAGCAGCTTAACGGGACAGAACTATGGCTACACCTTC
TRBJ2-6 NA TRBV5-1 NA CASSPQTHSGANVLTF TGCGCCAGCAGCCCACAGACGCACTCTGGGGCCAACGTCCTGACTTTC
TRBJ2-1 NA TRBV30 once CAWTDLSREQFF TGTGCCTGGACCGACCTCTCTCGCGAGCAGTTCTTC
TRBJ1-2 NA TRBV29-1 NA CSVEDLVLYGYTF TGCAGCGTTGAAGATCTAGTCCTCTATGGCTACACCTTC